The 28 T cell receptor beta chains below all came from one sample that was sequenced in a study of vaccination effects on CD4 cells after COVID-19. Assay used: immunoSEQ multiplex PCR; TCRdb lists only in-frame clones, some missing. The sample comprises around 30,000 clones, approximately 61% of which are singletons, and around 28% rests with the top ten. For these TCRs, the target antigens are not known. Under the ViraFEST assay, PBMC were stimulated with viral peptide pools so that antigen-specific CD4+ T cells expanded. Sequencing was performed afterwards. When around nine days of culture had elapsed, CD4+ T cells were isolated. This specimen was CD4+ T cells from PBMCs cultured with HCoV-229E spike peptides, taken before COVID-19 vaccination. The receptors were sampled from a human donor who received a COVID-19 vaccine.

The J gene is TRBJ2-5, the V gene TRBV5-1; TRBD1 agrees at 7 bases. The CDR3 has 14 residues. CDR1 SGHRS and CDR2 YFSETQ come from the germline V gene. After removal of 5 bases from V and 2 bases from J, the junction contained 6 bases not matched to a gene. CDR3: CASSPQGLQETQYF. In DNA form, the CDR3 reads TGCGCCAGCAGTCCACAGGGGCTTCAAGAGACCCAGTACTTC.

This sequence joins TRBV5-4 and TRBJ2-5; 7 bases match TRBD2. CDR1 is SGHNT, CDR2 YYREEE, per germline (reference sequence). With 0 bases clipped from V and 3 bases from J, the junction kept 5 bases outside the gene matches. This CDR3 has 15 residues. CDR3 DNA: TGTGCCAGCAGCTTGGGGGCAGGGAGGGAAGAGACCCAGTACTTC. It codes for CASSLGAGREETQYF.

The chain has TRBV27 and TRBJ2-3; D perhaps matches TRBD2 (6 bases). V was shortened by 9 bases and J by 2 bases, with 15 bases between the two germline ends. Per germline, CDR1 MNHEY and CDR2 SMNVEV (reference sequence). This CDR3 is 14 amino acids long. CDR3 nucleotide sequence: TGTGCCAGTTACAGGAGGGGCCCCACAGATACGCAGTATTTT. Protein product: CASYRRGPTDTQYF.

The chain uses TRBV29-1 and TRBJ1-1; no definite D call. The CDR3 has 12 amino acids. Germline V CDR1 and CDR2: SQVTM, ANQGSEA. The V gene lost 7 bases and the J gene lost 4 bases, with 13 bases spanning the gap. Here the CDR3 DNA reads TGCAGCGGAAGGGCTGAGGGCACTGAAGCTTTCTTT. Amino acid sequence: CSGRAEGTEAFF.

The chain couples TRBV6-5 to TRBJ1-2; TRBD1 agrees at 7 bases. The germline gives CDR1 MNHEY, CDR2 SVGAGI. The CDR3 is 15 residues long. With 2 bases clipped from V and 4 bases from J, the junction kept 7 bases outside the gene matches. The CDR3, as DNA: TGTGCCAGCAGTTACGGGTTAGACAGGGCCTATGGCTACACCTTC. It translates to CASSYGLDRAYGYTF.

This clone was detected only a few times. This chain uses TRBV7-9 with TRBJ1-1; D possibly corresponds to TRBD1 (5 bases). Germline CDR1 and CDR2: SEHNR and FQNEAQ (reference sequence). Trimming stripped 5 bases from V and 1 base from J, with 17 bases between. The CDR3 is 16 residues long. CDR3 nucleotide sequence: TGTGCCAGCAGCCCGTTCACCGGGGCAGGGAACACTGAAGCTTTCTTT. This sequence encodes CASSPFTGAGNTEAFF.

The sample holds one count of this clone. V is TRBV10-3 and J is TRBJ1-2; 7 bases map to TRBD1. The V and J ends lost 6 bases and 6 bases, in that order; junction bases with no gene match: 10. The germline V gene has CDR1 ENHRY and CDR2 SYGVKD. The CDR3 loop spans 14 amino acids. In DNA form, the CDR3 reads TGTGCCATCAGAGCCGGGACAGTCAGGGATGGCTACACCTTC. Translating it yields CAIRAGTVRDGYTF.

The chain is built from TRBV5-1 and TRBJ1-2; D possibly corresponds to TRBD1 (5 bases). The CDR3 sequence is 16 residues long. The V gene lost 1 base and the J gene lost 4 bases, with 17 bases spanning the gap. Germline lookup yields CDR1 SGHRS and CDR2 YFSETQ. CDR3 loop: CASSLSWQGRSYGYTF. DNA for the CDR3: TGCGCCAGCAGCTTGTCATGGCAGGGAAGGTCCTATGGCTACACCTTC.

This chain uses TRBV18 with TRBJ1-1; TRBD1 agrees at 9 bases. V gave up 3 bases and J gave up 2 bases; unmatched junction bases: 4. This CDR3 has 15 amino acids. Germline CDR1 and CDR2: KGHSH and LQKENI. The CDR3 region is CASSPRDRVNTEAFF. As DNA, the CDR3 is TGTGCCAGCTCACCTAGGGACAGGGTAAACACTGAAGCTTTCTTT.

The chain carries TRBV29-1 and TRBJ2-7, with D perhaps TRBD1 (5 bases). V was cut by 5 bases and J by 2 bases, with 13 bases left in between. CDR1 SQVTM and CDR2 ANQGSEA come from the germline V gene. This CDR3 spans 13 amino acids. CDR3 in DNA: TGCAGCGTTTTCGACAGATCACCCTACGAGCAGTACTTC. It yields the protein CSVFDRSPYEQYF.

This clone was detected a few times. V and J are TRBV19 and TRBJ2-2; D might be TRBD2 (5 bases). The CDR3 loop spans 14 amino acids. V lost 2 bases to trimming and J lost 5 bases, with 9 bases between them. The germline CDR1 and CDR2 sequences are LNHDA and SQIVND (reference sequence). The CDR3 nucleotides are TGTGCCAGTAGTATAAATGGACTGACCGGGGAGCTGTTTTTT. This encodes CASSINGLTGELFF.

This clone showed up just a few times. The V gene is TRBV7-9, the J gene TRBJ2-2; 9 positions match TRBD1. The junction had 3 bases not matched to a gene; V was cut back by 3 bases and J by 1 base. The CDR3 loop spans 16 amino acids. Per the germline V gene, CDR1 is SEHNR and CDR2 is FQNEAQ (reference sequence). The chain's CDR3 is CASSFPGQGNTGELFF. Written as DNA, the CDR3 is TGTGCCAGCAGCTTTCCGGGACAGGGGAACACCGGGGAGCTGTTTTTT.

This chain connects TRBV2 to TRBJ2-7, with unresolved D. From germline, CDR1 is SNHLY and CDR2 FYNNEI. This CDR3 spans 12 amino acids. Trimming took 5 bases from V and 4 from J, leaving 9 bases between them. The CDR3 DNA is TGTGCCAGCAGTACCGACGGTTACGAGCAGTACTTC. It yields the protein CASSTDGYEQYF.

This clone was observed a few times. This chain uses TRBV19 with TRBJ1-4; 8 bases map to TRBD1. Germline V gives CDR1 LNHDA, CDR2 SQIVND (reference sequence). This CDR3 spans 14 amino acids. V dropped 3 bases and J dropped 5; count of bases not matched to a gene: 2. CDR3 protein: CASSINRGNEKLFF. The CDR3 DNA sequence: TGTGCCAGTAGTATCAACAGGGGGAATGAAAAACTGTTTTTT.

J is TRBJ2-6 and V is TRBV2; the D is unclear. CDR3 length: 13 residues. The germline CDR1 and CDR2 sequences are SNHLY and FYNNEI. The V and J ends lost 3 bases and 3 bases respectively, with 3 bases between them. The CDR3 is CASSDGGANVLTF. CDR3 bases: TGTGCCAGCAGTGACGGTGGGGCCAACGTCCTGACTTTC.

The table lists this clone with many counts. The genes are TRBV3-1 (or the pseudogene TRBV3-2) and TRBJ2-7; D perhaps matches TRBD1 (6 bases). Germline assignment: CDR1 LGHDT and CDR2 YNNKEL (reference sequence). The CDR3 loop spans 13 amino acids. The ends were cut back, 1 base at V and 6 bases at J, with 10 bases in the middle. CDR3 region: CASSQVRGTEQYF. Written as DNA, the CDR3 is TGTGCCAGCAGCCAAGTTAGGGGGACCGAGCAGTACTTC.

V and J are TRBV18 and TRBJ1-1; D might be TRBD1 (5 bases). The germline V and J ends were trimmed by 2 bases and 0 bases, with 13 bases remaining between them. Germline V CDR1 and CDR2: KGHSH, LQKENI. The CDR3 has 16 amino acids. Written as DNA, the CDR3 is TGTGCCAGCTCACCAGAAACCCGGGGGGTGAACACTGAAGCTTTCTTT. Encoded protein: CASSPETRGVNTEAFF.

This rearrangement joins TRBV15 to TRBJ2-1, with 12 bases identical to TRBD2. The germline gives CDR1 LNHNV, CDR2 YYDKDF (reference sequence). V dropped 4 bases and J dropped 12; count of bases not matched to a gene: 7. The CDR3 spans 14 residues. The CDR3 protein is CATSIPLAGGGQFF. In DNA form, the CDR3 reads TGTGCCACCAGCATCCCACTAGCGGGGGGAGGGCAGTTCTTC.

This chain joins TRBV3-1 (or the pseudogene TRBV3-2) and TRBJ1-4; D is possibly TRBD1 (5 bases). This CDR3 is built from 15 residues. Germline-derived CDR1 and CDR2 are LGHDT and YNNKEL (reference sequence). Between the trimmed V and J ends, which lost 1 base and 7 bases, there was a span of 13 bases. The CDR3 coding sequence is TGTGCCAGCAGCCAAGTGGGGGGGGGAGGTGAAAAACTGTTTTTT. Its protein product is CASSQVGGGGEKLFF.

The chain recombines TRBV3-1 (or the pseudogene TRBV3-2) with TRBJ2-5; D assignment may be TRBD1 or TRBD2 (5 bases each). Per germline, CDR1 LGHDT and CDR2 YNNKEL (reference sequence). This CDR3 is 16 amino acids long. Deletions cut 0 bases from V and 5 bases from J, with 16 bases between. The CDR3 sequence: CASSQEGTHRRETQYF. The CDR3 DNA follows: TGTGCCAGCAGCCAAGAGGGGACCCACCGGAGGGAGACCCAGTACTTC.

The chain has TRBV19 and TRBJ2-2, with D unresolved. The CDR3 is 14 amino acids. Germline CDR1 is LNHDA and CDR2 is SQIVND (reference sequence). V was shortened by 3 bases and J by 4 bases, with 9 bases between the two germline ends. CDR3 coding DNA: TGTGCCAGTAGTATGGGCAGGTCCACCGGGGAGCTGTTTTTT. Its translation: CASSMGRSTGELFF. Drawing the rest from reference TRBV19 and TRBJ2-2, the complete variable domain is DGGITQSPKYLFRKEGQNVTLSCEQNLNHDAMYWYRQDPGQGLRLIYYSQIVNDFQKGDIAEGYSVSREKKESFPLTVTSAQKNPTAFYLCASSMGRSTGELFFGEGSRLTVL.

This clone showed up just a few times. The DNA for the CDR3 is TGTGCCATCAGTTACAGCCTCGATCAGCCCCAGCATTTT. Amino acid sequence: CAISYSLDQPQHF. This chain connects TRBV10-3 to TRBJ1-5; unclear D gene. V gave up 5 bases and J gave up 5 bases, with 10 bases separating them. This CDR3 contains 13 residues. Germline assignment: CDR1 ENHRY and CDR2 SYGVKD.

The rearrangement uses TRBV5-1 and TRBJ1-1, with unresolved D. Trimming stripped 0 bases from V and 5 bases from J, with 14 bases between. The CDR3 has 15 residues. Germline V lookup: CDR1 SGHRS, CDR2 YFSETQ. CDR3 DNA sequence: TGCGCCAGCAGCTTGGTTCCGGGTGCCAGGACTGAAGCTTTCTTT. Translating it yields CASSLVPGARTEAFF.

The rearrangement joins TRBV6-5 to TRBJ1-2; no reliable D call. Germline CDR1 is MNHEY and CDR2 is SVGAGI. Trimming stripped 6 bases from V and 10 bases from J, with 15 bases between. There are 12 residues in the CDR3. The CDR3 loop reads CASRSQGLFYTF. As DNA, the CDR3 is TGTGCCAGCAGAAGCCAAGGGCTTTTCTACACCTTC.

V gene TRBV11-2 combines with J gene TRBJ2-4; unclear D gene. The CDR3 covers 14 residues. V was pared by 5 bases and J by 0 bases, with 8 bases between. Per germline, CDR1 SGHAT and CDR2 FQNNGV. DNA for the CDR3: TGTGCCAGCAGCCCCACAGTAGCCAAAAACATTCAGTACTTC. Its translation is CASSPTVAKNIQYF. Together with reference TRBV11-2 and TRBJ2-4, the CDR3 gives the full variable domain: EAGVAQSPRYKIIEKRQSVAFWCNPISGHATLYWYQQILGQGPKLLIQFQNNGVVDDSQLPKDRFSAERLKGVDSTLKIQPAKLEDSAVYLCASSPTVAKNIQYFGAGTRLSVL.

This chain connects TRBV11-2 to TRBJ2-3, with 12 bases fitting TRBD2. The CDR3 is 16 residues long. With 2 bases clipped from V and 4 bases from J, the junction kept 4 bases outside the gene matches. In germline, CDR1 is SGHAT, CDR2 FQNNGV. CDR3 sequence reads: CASSLLAGGRADTQYF. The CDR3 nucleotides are TGTGCCAGCAGCTTACTAGCGGGGGGGCGGGCAGATACGCAGTATTTT.

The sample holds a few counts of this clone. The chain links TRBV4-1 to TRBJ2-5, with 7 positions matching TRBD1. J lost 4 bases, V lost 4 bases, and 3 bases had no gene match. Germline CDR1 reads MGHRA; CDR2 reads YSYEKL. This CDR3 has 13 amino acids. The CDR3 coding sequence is TGCGCCAGCAGCCGAGGGGGCGTAGAGACCCAGTACTTC. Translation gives CASSRGGVETQYF.

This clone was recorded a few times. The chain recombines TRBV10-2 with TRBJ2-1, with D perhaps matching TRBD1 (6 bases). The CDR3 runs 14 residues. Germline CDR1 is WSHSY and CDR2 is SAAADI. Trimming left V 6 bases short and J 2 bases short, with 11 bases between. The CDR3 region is CASRQGPPYNEQFF. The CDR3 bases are TGCGCCAGCAGACAGGGCCCTCCCTACAATGAGCAGTTCTTC.